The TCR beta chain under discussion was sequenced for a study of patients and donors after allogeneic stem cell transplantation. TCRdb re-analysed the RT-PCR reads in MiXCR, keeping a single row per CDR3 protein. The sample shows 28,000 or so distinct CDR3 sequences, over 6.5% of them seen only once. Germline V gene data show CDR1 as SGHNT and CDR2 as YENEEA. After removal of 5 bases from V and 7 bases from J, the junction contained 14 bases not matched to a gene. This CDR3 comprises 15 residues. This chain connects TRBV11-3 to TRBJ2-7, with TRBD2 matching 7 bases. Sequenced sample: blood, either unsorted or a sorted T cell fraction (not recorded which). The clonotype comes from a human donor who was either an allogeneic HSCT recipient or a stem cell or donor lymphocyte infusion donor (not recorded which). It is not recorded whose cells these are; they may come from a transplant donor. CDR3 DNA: TGTGCCAGCAGCACAATCCGGTCGCCGGGGGGTGAGCAGTACTTC. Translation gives CASSTIRSPGGEQYF.